This TCR beta chain was profiled in a study of T-cell reconstitution after alpha-beta-depleted transplantation in children. Findings and limits, study-wide: Two months or so post-transplant, alpha-beta T cells reportedly derived from several hundred expanded graft clones. By one year post-transplant, T-cell counts and diversity largely arose from T cells that were newly produced.

This CDR3 contains 21 residues. Germline CDR1 MNHEY, CDR2 SVGEGT. The V gene end was trimmed by 2 bases and the J gene end by 0 bases; junction bases not matched to a gene: 16. The sample holds a few counts of this clonotype. Its antigen is currently unknown. The authors prepared the TCRbeta library with unique molecular identifiers. TCRdb re-called the PCR reads through MiXCR, storing one row per CDR3 protein. The table includes a few hundred thousand distinct CDR3 sequences, over 20% detected once. The chain carries TRBV6-2 or TRBV6-3 and TRBJ2-1; TRBD2 matches at 10 bases. The sequences come from PBMCs, collected before TCRalphabeta/CD19-depleted stem cell transplant. The receptor's source is a boy in the first two years of life with Wiskott-Aldrich syndrome, due to receive a stem cell transplant. The CDR3 DNA sequence: TGTGCCAGCAGTTACAGGGGGCTTCATTCCAGCGGGAGGGGCTCCTACAATGAGCAGTTCTTC. It yields the protein CASSYRGLHSSGRGSYNEQFF.